What follows is one T cell receptor (beta chain) and its context. The antigen remains unidentified. Combining CD45RO+ cells with CCR7-negative CD45RA+ TemRA cells gave CD8 memory. The data were obtained in a study of shared clonotypes between healthy human individuals. Whole-study results and caveats: Compared with clonotypes that all four donors shared, non-shared clonotypes had lower generation probabilities.

How the authors handled the data: Filtering of immunoSEQ junctional sequences could not match full-length read filtering. TCRdb's table, derived via immunoSEQ multiplex PCR, lists solely in-frame clones and lacks some. Clone size and V and J calls were adopted from that table, with D and trimming inferred from the DNA. The sample lists about 79,000 clones; 60% to 65% were seen once. The CDR3 runs 15 residues. Trimming shortened V by 3 bases and J by 2 bases, and 11 bases separated the two germline ends. Germline V gives CDR1 SEHNR, CDR2 FQNEAQ (reference sequence). The chain links TRBV7-9 to TRBJ1-5; a weak D match, TRBD1 (6 bases). Sequenced sample: memory CD8+ T cells sorted from blood. Regarding subset: CD45RO+ cells pooled with CCR7-negative TemRA cells. This sequence originates from a man in his thirties or forties in good health. CDR3 DNA sequence: TGTGCCAGCAGCTTGGCAGGGGCTGGCAATCAGCCCCAGCATTTT. It translates to CASSLAGAGNQPQHF.